Below, 29 T cell receptor beta chains from the same sample are listed, as sequenced in a study of post-analysis software for immune sequencing data. General observations from the study: TRBV5-6, TRBV5-1 and TRBV20-1 were among four or five TRBV segments more frequent in patients than controls.

Unique molecular identifiers were present in the TCR beta cDNA libraries. TCRdb re-called the PCR reads with MiXCR, one entry per CDR3 protein. The data contain about 810,000 distinct CDR3 sequences, roughly half of them singletons. For these TCRs, the target antigens are not known. Sequenced sample: blood. These receptors originate from a girl between 5 and 17 years old with multiple sclerosis.

J is TRBJ2-1 and V is TRBV15; 10 nucleotides agree with TRBD2. After removal of 6 bases from V and 7 bases from J, the junction contained 0 bases not matched to a gene. Germline V gives CDR1 LNHNV, CDR2 YYDKDF (reference sequence). This CDR3 is built from 12 residues. The CDR3 loop is CATRLAGNEQFF. The CDR3 DNA follows: TGTGCCACCAGACTAGCGGGAAATGAGCAGTTCTTC.

The chain links TRBV20-1 to TRBJ1-2; 11 bases fit TRBD1. CDR1 and CDR2 from the germline V gene are DFQATT and SNEGSKA (reference sequence). This CDR3 is 17 amino acids long. After removal of 0 bases from V and 4 bases from J, the junction contained 10 bases not matched to a gene. CDR3 bases: TGCAGTGCTAGAGATCAGGACAGGGGGCGCGAGCGCTATGGCTACACCTTC. Residues: CSARDQDRGRERYGYTF.

This clonotype showed up just a few times. V usage is TRBV3-1 and J usage is TRBJ2-7, with D unresolved. The CDR3 is made up of 13 amino acids. Germline V CDR1 and CDR2: LGHDT, YNNKEL (reference sequence). Trimming cost V 0 bases and J 10 bases, with 13 bases left between them. Written as DNA, the CDR3 is TGTGCCAGCAGCCAAGACTTCGTTCTGTCCCAGTACTTC. This translates into CASSQDFVLSQYF.

In its sample, this clonotype was seen a few times. This chain uses TRBV29-1 with TRBJ1-2; 9 positions match TRBD1. V gave up 2 bases and J gave up 4 bases; unmatched junction bases: 5. This CDR3 spans 14 amino acids. CDR1 and CDR2 from the germline V gene are SQVTM and ANQGSEA. This CDR3 is CSVERQGVTYGYTF. Written as DNA, the CDR3 is TGCAGCGTTGAACGACAGGGGGTAACCTATGGCTACACCTTC.

A few counts support this clonotype. CDR3 nucleotides: TGCAGTGCTAGATTGGGCACTATGAGCTCCTACGAGCAGTACTTC. It yields the protein CSARLGTMSSYEQYF. The chain links TRBV20-1 to TRBJ2-7; D gene ambiguous. This CDR3 region has 15 residues. From germline, CDR1 is DFQATT and CDR2 SNEGSKA (reference sequence). V gave up 2 bases and J gave up 0 bases, with 14 bases separating them.

V gene TRBV20-1 combines with J gene TRBJ2-1; 13 bases fit TRBD2. V lost 3 bases and J lost 10; bases outside the gene matches: 9. The CDR3 spans 15 residues. Germline loops: CDR1 DFQATT, CDR2 SNEGSKA (reference sequence). CDR3 in amino acids: CSASAGLAGFGEQFF. The CDR3 nucleotides are TGCAGTGCTAGCGCGGGACTAGCGGGATTCGGAGAGCAGTTCTTC.

The CDR3 DNA reads as TGTGCCAGCAGTGAATTTGTAGCGGGCGCCAATGAGCAGTTCTTC. Translated: CASSEFVAGANEQFF. The J gene is TRBJ2-1, the V gene TRBV25-1; TRBD2 matches 7 bases. V lost 1 base to trimming and J lost 6 bases; unmatched junction nucleotides: 6. Germline V CDR1 and CDR2: MGHDK, SYGVNS. The CDR3 sequence is 15 residues long. Complete variable domain (other parts from reference TRBV25-1 and TRBJ2-1): EADIYQTPRYLVIGTGKKITLECSQTMGHDKMYWYQQDPGMELHLIHYSYGVNSTEKGDLSSESTVSRIRTEHFPLTLESARPSHTSQYLCASSEFVAGANEQFFGPGTRLTVL.

The V gene is TRBV6-5, the J gene TRBJ2-7; tentatively, D is TRBD1 (6 bases). The CDR3 length is 14 residues. CDR1 is MNHEY and CDR2 is SVGAGI in the germline V gene. Deletions cut 6 bases from V and 3 bases from J, with 15 bases between. This chain's CDR3 is CASRVVLQGYEQYF. CDR3 nucleotides: TGTGCCAGCAGGGTCGTCCTACAGGGCTACGAGCAGTACTTC.

This clonotype has a handful of counts. V usage is TRBV12-3 or TRBV12-4 and J usage is TRBJ2-7; 8 nucleotides align to TRBD1. V shed 6 bases and J 5 bases; nucleotides not matched to a gene: 9. The CDR3 has 14 residues. CDR3 in DNA: TGTGCCAGCAGCCACAGGGGGGAGGTCCACGAGCAGTACTTC. Protein product: CASSHRGEVHEQYF.

The chain couples TRBV10-3 to TRBJ1-1; 9 bases are shared with TRBD1. This CDR3 comprises 13 residues. V lost 11 bases and J lost 4; bases outside the gene matches: 8. Germline-derived CDR1 and CDR2 are ENHRY and SYGVKD. The CDR3 sequence: CAVNRGQGTEAFF. CDR3 nucleotide sequence: TGTGCCGTCAACAGGGGGCAGGGCACTGAAGCTTTCTTT.

CDR3 nucleotides: TGCAGTGCTAGAGGGACAGGCAGTCGTTCACCCCTCCACTTT. This translates into CSARGTGSRSPLHF. The chain has TRBV20-1 and TRBJ1-6, with 7 bases that match TRBD1. CDR1 is DFQATT, CDR2 SNEGSKA, per germline (reference sequence). With V trimmed by 1 base and J by 9 bases, 6 bases remained unmatched. This CDR3 contains 14 residues.

In its sample, this clonotype was seen once. The DNA for the CDR3 is TGCGCCAGCAGCCAGGCCGTAGGGATCGACGAGCAGTACTTC. Its protein product is CASSQAVGIDEQYF. The chain is built from TRBV5-1 and TRBJ2-4; D remains ambiguous. The J call may be incorrect, as the DNA end agrees better with TRBJ2-7. This CDR3 has 14 residues. Germline CDR1 is SGHRS and CDR2 is YFSETQ.

This clonotype was counted between two and nine times. This sequence joins TRBV7-8 and TRBJ1-5; 7 bases are a match to TRBD1. CDR1 is SGHVS and CDR2 is FQNEAQ in the germline V gene. The V gene end was trimmed by 0 bases and the J gene end by 1 base; junction bases not matched to a gene: 6. This CDR3 has 17 residues. CDR3 coding DNA: TGTGCCAGCAGCTTAGCAGGGGCAGGGGGAAGCAATCAGCCCCAGCATTTT. This gives the protein CASSLAGAGGSNQPQHF.

The chain employs TRBV12-3 or TRBV12-4 and TRBJ2-7; TRBD2 matches 10 bases. Trimming took 1 base from V and 1 from J; bases not matched to a gene: 4. This CDR3 comprises 16 residues. Here the CDR3 reads CASSLGLAGVSYEQYF. The CDR3 DNA is TGTGCCAGCAGTTTAGGGCTAGCGGGAGTGTCCTACGAGCAGTACTTC.

The genes are TRBV7-2 and TRBJ2-2; D might be TRBD1 or TRBD2, each matching 5 bases. Trimming pared 6 bases from V and 6 bases from J, leaving 17 bases between. CDR3 length: 15 residues. Germline assignment: CDR1 SGHTA and CDR2 FQGNSA. The CDR3 sequence is CASSGDLRTAGELFF. CDR3 bases: TGTGCCAGCAGTGGGGACCTGAGAACGGCCGGGGAGCTGTTTTTT.

The chain combines TRBV5-5 with TRBJ1-2; 7 bases line up with TRBD1. V gave up 4 bases and J gave up 8 bases; unmatched junction bases: 14. The CDR3 spans 15 residues. In germline, CDR1 is SGHKS, CDR2 YYEKEE (reference sequence). CDR3 DNA: TGTGCCAGCAGCCCGGCGGGACAGCCAGCTCGGGGCTACACCTTC. Residues: CASSPAGQPARGYTF.

This clonotype was counted only a few times. The genes are TRBV4-1 and TRBJ2-5; D is unresolved. The V end was cut by 0 bases, the J end by 0 bases, with 8 bases between. Germline assignment: CDR1 MGHRA and CDR2 YSYEKL. This CDR3 region has 15 residues. The CDR3 sequence: CASSQDQRYQETQYF. Written as DNA, the CDR3 is TGCGCCAGCAGCCAAGATCAGAGGTACCAAGAGACCCAGTACTTC.

V and J are TRBV20-1 and TRBJ2-3, with D possibly being TRBD2 (6 bases). The CDR3 has 14 amino acids. The germline gives CDR1 DFQATT, CDR2 SNEGSKA (reference sequence). Trimming cost V 3 bases and J 1 base, with 11 bases left between them. CDR3 in amino acids: CSASRASGTDTQYF. CDR3 nucleotide sequence: TGCAGTGCTAGTCGGGCTAGCGGCACAGATACGCAGTATTTT.

This clonotype was observed a handful of times. This chain connects TRBV6-1 to TRBJ1-2; D gene ambiguous. Germline CDR1 and CDR2: MNHNS and SASEGT. This CDR3 region has 14 residues. V lost 1 base and J 4 bases, leaving 10 bases between the germline ends. This CDR3 is CASSEVGSTYGYTF. The CDR3 DNA sequence: TGTGCCAGCAGTGAAGTGGGCAGCACCTATGGCTACACCTTC.

This clonotype was detected only once. The V gene is TRBV4-1, the J gene TRBJ2-7; D may be TRBD1 (7 bases). Germline-derived CDR1 and CDR2 are MGHRA and YSYEKL. V gave up 3 bases and J gave up 0 bases, with 18 bases separating them. The CDR3 runs 17 residues. The CDR3 DNA reads as TGCGCCAGCAGCCATCTCGCGGGGACAGAGAGCTCCTACGAGCAGTACTTC. Translated, it gives CASSHLAGTESSYEQYF.

This clonotype has only one observation. The J gene is TRBJ2-5, the V gene TRBV20-1; 11 positions agree with TRBD2. The J call may be in error: the DNA end matches TRBJ2-7 better. The length of the CDR3 is 14 residues. The germline V gene has CDR1 DFQATT and CDR2 SNEGSKA (reference sequence). The chain's CDR3 is CSAQLAGVLYEQYF. The CDR3 DNA is TGCAGTGCCCAACTAGCGGGAGTATTATACGAGCAGTACTTC.

This clonotype was seen a few times. This chain connects TRBV20-1 to TRBJ1-4; no definite D call. The V end lost 2 bases, the J end lost 4 bases, and 8 bases lay between the germline ends. CDR3 size: 13 residues. Germline V gene lookup returns CDR1 DFQATT and CDR2 SNEGSKA (reference sequence). This chain's CDR3 is CSARPGFNEKLFF. The CDR3 DNA sequence: TGCAGTGCTAGACCCGGGTTTAATGAAAAACTGTTTTTT.

The CDR3 coding sequence is TGCAGTGCTAGAGAAAGGGTCTCCTACAATGAGCAGTTCTTC. Translation: CSARERVSYNEQFF. This chain uses TRBV20-1 with TRBJ2-1, with unresolved D. CDR3 length: 14 amino acids. CDR1 DFQATT and CDR2 SNEGSKA come from the germline V gene (reference sequence). V was pared by 0 bases and J by 0 bases, with 6 bases between.

This clonotype was counted once. The chain couples TRBV7-9 to TRBJ2-4, with D possibly matching TRBD2 (5 bases). The last part of the DNA fits TRBJ2-7 better; the J call may be wrong. The CDR3 is 14 residues long. The germline CDR1 and CDR2 sequences are SEHNR and FQNEAQ (reference sequence). This chain's CDR3 is CASSPYAGGAEQYF. The CDR3 region has the DNA TGTGCCAGCAGCCCCTATGCGGGTGGAGCCGAGCAGTACTTC.

The chain couples TRBV6-6 to TRBJ2-1; D remains ambiguous. Germline assignment: CDR1 MNHNY and CDR2 SVGAGI (reference sequence). Trimming left V 6 bases short and J 7 bases short, with 16 bases between. The CDR3 spans 14 residues. CDR3 DNA sequence: TGTGCCAGCAGGCCCACCCTAGATCGGAATGAGCAGTTCTTC. It is translated as CASRPTLDRNEQFF.

The chain joins TRBV4-1 to TRBJ2-1; 10 bases agree with TRBD2. V shed 4 bases and J 6 bases; nucleotides not matched to a gene: 6. The CDR3 runs 15 residues. Germline V gene lookup returns CDR1 MGHRA and CDR2 YSYEKL. The CDR3 nucleotides are TGCGCCAGCAGCCCTACCCGACTAGCGGGCAATGAGCAGTTCTTC. It specifies CASSPTRLAGNEQFF.

This rearrangement joins TRBV20-1 to TRBJ2-3, with 10 bases matching TRBD2. Germline trimming cut 3 bases from V and 2 bases from J; bases unmatched to any gene: 8. The CDR3 is 16 residues long. Looked up from germline, CDR1 is DFQATT and CDR2 is SNEGSKA (reference sequence). The CDR3 coding sequence is TGCAGTGCTAGGCCCCCGGGACTAGCGATCACAGATACGCAGTATTTT. It encodes CSARPPGLAITDTQYF.

The rearrangement uses TRBV7-9 and TRBJ2-1; D unresolved. The CDR3 has 17 residues. V was trimmed by 0 bases and J by 1 base, leaving 13 bases between them. CDR1 is SEHNR, CDR2 FQNEAQ, per germline (reference sequence). The CDR3 loop reads CASSLAHGEQSYNEQFF. The CDR3 DNA is TGTGCCAGCAGCTTAGCGCACGGAGAGCAATCCTACAATGAGCAGTTCTTC. Full variable domain (remainder filled in from reference TRBV7-9 and TRBJ2-1): DTGVSQNPRHKITKRGQNVTFRCDPISEHNRLYWYRQTLGQGPEFLTYFQNEAQLEKSRLLSDRFSAERPKGSFSTLEIQRTEQGDSAMYLCASSLAHGEQSYNEQFFGPGTRLTVL.

The chain employs TRBV14 and TRBJ2-5; D is undetermined. The CDR3 covers 12 residues. Trimming took 2 bases from V and 11 from J, leaving 12 bases between them. CDR1 is SGHDN and CDR2 is FVKESK in the germline V gene. CDR3: CASSQLAPLQYF. The CDR3 coding sequence is TGTGCCAGCAGCCAACTCGCTCCGTTGCAGTACTTC. Full variable domain (rest looked up from reference TRBV14 and TRBJ2-5): EAGVTQFPSHSVIEKGQTVTLRCDPISGHDNLYWYRRVMGKEIKFLLHFVKESKQDESGMPNNRFLAERTGGTYSTLKVQPAELEDSGVYFCASSQLAPLQYFGPGTRLLVL.